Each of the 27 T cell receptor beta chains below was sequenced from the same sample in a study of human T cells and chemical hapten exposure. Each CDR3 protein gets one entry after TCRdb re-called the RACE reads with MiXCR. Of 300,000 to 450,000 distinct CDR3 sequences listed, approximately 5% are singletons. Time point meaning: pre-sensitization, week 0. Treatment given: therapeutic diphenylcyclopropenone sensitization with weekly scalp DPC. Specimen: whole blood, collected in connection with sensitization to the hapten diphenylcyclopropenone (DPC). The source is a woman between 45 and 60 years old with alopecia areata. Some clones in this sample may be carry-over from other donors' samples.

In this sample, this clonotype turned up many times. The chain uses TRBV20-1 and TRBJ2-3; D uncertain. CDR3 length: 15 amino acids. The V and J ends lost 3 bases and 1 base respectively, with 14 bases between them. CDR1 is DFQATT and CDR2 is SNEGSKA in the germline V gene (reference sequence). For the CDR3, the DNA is TGCAGTGCTAGGAAAGCCCACTCAGGCACAGATACGCAGTATTTT. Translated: CSARKAHSGTDTQYF.

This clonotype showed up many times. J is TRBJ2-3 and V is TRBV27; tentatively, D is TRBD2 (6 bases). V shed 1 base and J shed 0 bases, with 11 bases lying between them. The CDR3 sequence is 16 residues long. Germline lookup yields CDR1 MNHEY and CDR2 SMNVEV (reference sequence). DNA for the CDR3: TGTGCCAGCAGTTTATTTTCAGGGACTAGCACAGATACGCAGTATTTT. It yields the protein CASSLFSGTSTDTQYF.

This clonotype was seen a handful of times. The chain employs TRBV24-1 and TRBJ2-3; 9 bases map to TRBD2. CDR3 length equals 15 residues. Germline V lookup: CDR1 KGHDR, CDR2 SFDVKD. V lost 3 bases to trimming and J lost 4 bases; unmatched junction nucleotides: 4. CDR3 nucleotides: TGTGCCACCAGTGATCCTAGCGGGATCTCAGATACGCAGTATTTT. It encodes CATSDPSGISDTQYF.

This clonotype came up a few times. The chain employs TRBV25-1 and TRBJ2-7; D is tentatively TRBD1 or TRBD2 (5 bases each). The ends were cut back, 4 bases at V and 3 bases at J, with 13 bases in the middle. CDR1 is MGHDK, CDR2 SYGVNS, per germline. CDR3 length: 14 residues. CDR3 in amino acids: CASSASGPNYEQYF. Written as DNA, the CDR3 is TGTGCCAGCAGTGCCTCGGGACCGAACTACGAGCAGTACTTC.

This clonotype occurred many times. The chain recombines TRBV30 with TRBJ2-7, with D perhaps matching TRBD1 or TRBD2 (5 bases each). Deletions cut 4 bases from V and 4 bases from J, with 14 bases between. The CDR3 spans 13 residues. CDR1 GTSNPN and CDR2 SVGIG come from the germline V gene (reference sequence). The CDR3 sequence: CAWIGPEGYEQYF. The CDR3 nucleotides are TGTGCCTGGATAGGTCCCGAGGGGTACGAGCAGTACTTC. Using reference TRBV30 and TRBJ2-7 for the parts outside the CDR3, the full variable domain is SQTIHQWPATLVQPVGSPLSLECTVEGTSNPNLYWYRQAAGRGLQLLFYSVGIGQISSEVPQNLSASRPQDRQFILSSKKLLLSDSGFYLCAWIGPEGYEQYFGPGTRLTVT.

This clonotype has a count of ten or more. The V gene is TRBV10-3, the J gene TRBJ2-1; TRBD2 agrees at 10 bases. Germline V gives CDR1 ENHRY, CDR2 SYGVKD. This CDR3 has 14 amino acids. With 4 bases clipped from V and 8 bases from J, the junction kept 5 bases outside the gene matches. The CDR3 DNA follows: TGTGCCATCAGTGTGAGCGGGGGGGGCTATGAGCAGTTCTTC. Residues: CAISVSGGGYEQFF.

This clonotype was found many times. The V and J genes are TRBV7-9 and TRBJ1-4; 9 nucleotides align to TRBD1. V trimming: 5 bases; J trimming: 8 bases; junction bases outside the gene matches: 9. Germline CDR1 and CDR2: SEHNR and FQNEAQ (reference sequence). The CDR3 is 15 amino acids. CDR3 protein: CASSTGTGIQEKLFF. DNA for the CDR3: TGTGCCAGCAGCACAGGGACAGGGATTCAGGAAAAACTGTTTTTT. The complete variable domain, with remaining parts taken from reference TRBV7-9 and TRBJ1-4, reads DTGVSQNPRHKITKRGQNVTFRCDPISEHNRLYWYRQTLGQGPEFLTYFQNEAQLEKSRLLSDRFSAERPKGSFSTLEIQRTEQGDSAMYLCASSTGTGIQEKLFFGSGTQLSVL.

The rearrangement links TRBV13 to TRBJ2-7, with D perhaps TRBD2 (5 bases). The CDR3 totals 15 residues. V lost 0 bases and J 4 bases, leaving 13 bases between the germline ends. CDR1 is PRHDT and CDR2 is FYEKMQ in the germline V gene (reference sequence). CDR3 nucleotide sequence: TGTGCCAGCAGCTTAGGATGGGAGAGATATTACGAGCAGTACTTC. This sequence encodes CASSLGWERYYEQYF.

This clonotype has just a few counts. The CDR3 DNA is TGTGCCAGCAGTTCCCAACCCACTTCTAGCACAGATACGCAGTATTTT. It translates to CASSSQPTSSTDTQYF. The J gene is TRBJ2-3, the V gene TRBV6-4; D is undetermined. The CDR3 covers 16 residues. Per germline, CDR1 MRHNA and CDR2 SNTAGT. Between the trimmed V and J ends, which lost 5 bases and 0 bases, there was a span of 15 bases.

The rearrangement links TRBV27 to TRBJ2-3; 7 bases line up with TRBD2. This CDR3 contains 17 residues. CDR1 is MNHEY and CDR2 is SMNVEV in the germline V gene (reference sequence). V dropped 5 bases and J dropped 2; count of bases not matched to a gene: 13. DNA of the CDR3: TGTGCCAGCAGTCCCTACCTCTTTCGGGGGGACACAGATACGCAGTATTTT. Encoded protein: CASSPYLFRGDTDTQYF.

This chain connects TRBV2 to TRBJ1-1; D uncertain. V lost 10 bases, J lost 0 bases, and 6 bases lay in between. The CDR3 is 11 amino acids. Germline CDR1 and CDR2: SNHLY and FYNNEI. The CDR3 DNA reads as TGTGCCACGGGCGTGAACACTGAAGCTTTCTTT. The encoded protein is CATGVNTEAFF.

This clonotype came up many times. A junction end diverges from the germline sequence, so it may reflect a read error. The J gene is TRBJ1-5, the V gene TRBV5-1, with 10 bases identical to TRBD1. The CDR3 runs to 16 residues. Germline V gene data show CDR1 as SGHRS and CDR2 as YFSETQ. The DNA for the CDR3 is TGTGCCAGCAGCTTAGGGACAGGGGATAGCAATCAGCCCCAGCATTTT. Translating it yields CASSLGTGDSNQPQHF. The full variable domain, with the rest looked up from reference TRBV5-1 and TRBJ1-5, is KAGVTQTPRYLIKTRGQQVTLSCSPISGHRSVSWYQQTPGQGLQFLFEYFSETQRNKGNFPGRFSGRQFSNSRSEMNVSTLELGDSALYLCASSLGTGDSNQPQHFGDGTRLSIL.

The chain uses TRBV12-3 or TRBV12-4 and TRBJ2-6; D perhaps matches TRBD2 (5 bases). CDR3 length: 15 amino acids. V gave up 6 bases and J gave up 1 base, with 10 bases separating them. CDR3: CASRGRRSGANVLTF. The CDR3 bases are TGTGCCAGCAGAGGTCGGAGGTCTGGGGCCAACGTCCTGACTTTC.

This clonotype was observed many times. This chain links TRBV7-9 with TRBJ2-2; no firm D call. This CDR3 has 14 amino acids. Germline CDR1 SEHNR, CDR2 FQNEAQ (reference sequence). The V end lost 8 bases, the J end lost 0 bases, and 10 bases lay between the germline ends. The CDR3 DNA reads TGTGCCAGCCGACAAGCTCCGAACACCGGGGAGCTGTTTTTT. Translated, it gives CASRQAPNTGELFF.

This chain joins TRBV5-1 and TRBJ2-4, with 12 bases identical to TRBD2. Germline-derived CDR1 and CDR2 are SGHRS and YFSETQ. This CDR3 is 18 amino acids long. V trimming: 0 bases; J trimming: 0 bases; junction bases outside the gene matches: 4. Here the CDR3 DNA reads TGCGCCAGCAGCTTGGGGCTAGCGGGAGGGAGAGCCAAAAACATTCAGTACTTC. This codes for CASSLGLAGGRAKNIQYF.

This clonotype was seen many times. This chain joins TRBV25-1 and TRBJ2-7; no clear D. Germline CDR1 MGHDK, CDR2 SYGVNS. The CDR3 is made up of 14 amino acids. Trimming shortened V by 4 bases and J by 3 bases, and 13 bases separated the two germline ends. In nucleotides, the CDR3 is TGTGCCAGCAGTGGGGGTTTTCTAGACTACGAGCAGTACTTC. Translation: CASSGGFLDYEQYF.

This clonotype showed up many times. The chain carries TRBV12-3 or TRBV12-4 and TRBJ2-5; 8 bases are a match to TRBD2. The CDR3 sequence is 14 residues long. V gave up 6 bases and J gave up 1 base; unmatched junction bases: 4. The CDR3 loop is CASSLSGTQETQYF. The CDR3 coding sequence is TGTGCCAGCAGCCTTAGCGGGACCCAAGAGACCCAGTACTTC.

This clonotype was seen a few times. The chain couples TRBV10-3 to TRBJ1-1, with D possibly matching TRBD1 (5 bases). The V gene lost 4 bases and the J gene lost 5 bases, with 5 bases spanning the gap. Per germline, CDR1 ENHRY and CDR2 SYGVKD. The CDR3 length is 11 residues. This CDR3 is CAISGQTEAFF. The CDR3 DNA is TGTGCCATCAGTGGACAGACTGAAGCTTTCTTT.

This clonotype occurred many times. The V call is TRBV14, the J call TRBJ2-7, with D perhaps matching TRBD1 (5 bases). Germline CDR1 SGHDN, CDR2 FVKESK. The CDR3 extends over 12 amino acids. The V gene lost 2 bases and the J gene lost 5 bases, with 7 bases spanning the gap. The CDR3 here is CASSQQTDEQYF. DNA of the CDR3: TGTGCCAGCAGCCAACAGACAGACGAGCAGTACTTC.

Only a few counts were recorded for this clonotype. The CDR3 reads CASSRTYNQPQHF. The CDR3 DNA is TGTGCCAGCTCACGGACATATAATCAGCCCCAGCATTTT. The genes are TRBV18 and TRBJ1-5, with a weak D call TRBD1 (5 bases). Germline lookup yields CDR1 KGHSH and CDR2 LQKENI. There are 13 residues in the CDR3. The V end was cut by 4 bases, the J end by 4 bases, with 8 bases between.

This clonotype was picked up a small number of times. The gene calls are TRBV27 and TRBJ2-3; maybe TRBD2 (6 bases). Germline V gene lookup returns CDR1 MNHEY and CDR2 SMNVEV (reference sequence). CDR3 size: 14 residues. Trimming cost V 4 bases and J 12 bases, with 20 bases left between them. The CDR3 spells CASSSEQPGTYQYF. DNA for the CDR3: TGTGCCAGCAGTTCCGAACAACCCGGGACTTACCAGTATTTT.

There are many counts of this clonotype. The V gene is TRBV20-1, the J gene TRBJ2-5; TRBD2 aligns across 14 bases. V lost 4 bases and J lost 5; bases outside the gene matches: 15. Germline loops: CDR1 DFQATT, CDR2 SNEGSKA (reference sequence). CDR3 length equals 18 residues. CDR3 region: CSAKNSGTSGSGMETQYF. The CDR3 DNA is TGCAGTGCTAAGAATTCCGGGACTAGCGGGAGTGGGATGGAGACCCAGTACTTC.

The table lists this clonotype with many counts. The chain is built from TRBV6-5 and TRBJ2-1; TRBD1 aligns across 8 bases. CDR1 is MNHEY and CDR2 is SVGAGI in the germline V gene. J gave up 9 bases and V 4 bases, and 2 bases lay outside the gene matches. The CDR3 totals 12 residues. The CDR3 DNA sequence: TGTGCCAGCAGTTTCGACAGGGGTGAGCAGTTCTTC. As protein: CASSFDRGEQFF.

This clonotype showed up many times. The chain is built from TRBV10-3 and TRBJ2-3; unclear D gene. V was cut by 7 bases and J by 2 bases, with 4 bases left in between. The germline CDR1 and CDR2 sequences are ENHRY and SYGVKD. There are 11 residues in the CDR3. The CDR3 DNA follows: TGTGCCATCACGGACACAGATACGCAGTATTTT. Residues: CAITDTDTQYF.

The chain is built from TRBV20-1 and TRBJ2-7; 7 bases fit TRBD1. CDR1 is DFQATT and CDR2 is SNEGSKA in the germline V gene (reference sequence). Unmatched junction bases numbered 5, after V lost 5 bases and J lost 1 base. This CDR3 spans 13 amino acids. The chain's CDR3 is CSAPKTGSYEQYF. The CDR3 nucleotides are TGCAGTGCTCCTAAGACAGGGTCCTACGAGCAGTACTTC.

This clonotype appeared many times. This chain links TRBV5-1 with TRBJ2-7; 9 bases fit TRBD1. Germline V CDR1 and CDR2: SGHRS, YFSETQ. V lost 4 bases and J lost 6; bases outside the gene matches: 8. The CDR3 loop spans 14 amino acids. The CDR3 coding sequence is TGCGCCAGCAGCCCACGACCGGGACAGGGCGAGCAGTACTTC. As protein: CASSPRPGQGEQYF.

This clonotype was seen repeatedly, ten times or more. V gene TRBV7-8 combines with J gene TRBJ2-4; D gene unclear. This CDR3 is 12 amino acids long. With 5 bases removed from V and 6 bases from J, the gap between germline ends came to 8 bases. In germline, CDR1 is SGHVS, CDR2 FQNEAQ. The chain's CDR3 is CASSNGPNIQYF. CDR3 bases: TGTGCCAGCAGCAATGGACCAAACATTCAGTACTTC.